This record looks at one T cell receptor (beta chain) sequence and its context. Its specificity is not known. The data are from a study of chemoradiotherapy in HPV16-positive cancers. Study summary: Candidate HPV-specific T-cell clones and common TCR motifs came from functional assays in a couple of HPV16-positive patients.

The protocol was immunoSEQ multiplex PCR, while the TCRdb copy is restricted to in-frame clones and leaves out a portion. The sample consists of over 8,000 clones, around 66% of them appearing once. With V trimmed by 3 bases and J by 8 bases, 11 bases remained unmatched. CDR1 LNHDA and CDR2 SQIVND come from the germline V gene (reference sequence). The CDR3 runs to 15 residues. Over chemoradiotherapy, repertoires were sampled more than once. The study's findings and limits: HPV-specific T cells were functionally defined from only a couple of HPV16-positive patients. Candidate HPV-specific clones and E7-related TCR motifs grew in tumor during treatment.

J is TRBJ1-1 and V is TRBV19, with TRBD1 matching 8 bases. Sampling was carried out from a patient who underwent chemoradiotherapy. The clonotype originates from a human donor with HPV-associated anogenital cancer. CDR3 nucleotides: TGTGCCAGTAGTATCGGGAGGACAGGGATTCCCGAAGCTTTCTTT. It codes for CASSIGRTGIPEAFF.